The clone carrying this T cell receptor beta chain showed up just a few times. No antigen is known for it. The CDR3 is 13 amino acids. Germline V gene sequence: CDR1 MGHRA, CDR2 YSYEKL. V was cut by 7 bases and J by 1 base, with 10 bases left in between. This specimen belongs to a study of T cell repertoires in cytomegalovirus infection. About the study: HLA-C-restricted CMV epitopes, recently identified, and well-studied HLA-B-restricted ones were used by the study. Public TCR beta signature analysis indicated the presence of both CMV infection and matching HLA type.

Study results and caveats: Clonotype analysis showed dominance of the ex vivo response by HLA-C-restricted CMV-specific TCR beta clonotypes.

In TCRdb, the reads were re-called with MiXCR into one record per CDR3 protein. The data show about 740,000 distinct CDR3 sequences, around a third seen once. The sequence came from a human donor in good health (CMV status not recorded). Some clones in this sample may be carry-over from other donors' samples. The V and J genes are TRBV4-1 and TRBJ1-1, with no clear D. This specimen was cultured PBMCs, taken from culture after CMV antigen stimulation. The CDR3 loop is CASKIGANTEAFF. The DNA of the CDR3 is TGCGCCAGCAAAATAGGAGCGAACACTGAAGCTTTCTTT.